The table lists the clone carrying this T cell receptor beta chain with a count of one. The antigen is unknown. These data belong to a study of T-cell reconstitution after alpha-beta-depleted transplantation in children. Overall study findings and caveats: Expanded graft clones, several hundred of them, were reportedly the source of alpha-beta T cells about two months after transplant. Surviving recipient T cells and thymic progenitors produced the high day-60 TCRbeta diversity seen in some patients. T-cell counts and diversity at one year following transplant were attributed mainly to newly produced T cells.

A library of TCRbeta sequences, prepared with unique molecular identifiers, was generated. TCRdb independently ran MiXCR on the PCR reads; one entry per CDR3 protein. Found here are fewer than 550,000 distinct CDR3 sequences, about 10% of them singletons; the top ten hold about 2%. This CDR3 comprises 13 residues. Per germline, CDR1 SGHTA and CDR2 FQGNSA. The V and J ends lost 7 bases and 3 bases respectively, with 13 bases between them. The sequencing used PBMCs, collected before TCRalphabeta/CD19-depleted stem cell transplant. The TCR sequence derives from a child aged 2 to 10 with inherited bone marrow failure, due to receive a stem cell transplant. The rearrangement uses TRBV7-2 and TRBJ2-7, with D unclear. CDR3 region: CASTLGPGYEQYF. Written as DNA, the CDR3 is TGTGCCAGCACCTTGGGTCCAGGCTACGAGCAGTACTTC. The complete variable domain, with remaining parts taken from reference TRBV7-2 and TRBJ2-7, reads GAGVSQSPSNKVTEKGKDVELRCDPISGHTALYWYRQSLGQGLEFLIYFQGNSAPDKSGLPSDRFSAERTGGSVSTLTIQRTQQEDSAVYLCASTLGPGYEQYFGPGTRLTVT.